The rows below give T cell receptor beta chains drawn from one sample of a study of T-cell reconstitution after alpha-beta-depleted transplantation in children. Using its own MiXCR run on the PCR reads, TCRdb lists one record per CDR3 protein. The repertoire holds around 800,000 distinct CDR3 sequences, roughly 15% seen once, with just under 5% in the top ten. This specimen consisted of PBMCs, mostly from graft donor cells, obtained 360 days after TCRalphabeta/CD19-depleted stem cell transplant. Every receptor here comes from a male patient younger than 18 who had a stem cell transplant for acute lymphoblastic leukemia, so the T cells may come from the graft donor. Both conserved end residues are part of each CDR3. D genes are given only for firm matches. Some rows have no size entry. The others give once, few or many, or a class for an expanded clone.

CDR3 DNA	CDR3 protein	V gene	clone size	D gene	J gene
TGCGCCAGCAGCATCAACAGGGATGGCTACACCTTC	CASSINRDGYTF	TRBV5-1	few	NA	TRBJ1-2
TGTGCTAGTGGACACTCCACTTACAATGAGCAGTTCTTC	CASGHSTYNEQFF	TRBV12-5	NA	NA	TRBJ2-1
TGCAGCGTTGAACTCGGACGAACGAACACCGGGGAGCTGTTTTTT	CSVELGRTNTGELFF	TRBV29-1	many	NA	TRBJ2-2
TGTGCCAGCCGTCTACTTTCCAGGGGGATAGGAAACTACGAGCAGTACTTC	CASRLLSRGIGNYEQYF	TRBV7-8	NA	TRBD1	TRBJ2-7
TGTGCCAGCAGCGTAGGATCCCTAGCGGGAGACTACGAGCAGTACTTC	CASSVGSLAGDYEQYF	TRBV9	NA	TRBD2	TRBJ2-7
TGCAGTGCTCAACGACCCCTTTTATTTGAAGCTTTCTTT	CSAQRPLLFEAFF	TRBV20-1	NA	NA	TRBJ1-1
TGCAGTACTAAGGCTGGCGGGAGGGCCGTGAATTTT	CSTKAGGRAVNF	TRBV20-1	NA	TRBD2	TRBJ2-3
TGTGCCAGCAGTCCCCGGGATAGGAACACCGGGGAGCTGTTTTTT	CASSPRDRNTGELFF	TRBV12-3/TRBV12-4	many	NA	TRBJ2-2
TGTGCCAGCAGCTTAACCTCACCGGGACTAGCGGGACTGCAGTACTTC	CASSLTSPGLAGLQYF	TRBV7-3	NA	TRBD2	TRBJ2-7
TGTGCCAGCAGCAAAATGGCCGTGGTGGCCGAGCAGTACTTC	CASSKMAVVAEQYF	TRBV21-1	many	NA	TRBJ2-7
TGCAGCGTTGGCTCCGGAGGCACAGATACGCAGTATTTT	CSVGSGGTDTQYF	TRBV29-1	many	NA	TRBJ2-3
TGTGCCGTCGGGACAGGGGCTTATCAGCCCCAGCATTTT	CAVGTGAYQPQHF	TRBV6-1	few	TRBD1	TRBJ1-5
TGTGCCAGCAGCTTAAGTTGGGGGACCCAGTACTTC	CASSLSWGTQYF	TRBV7-6	many	NA	TRBJ2-5
TGCAGCACGGGCGGCGTCAGCTCCTACAATGAGCAGTTCTTC	CSTGGVSSYNEQFF	TRBV20-1	few	NA	TRBJ2-1
TGTGCCAGCAGCTTGAGCCGGTGGGACAACTTGGGGGAGACCCAGTACTTC	CASSLSRWDNLGETQYF	TRBV5-6	NA	NA	TRBJ2-5
TGTGCCAGCAGCCCTGGACTAGCGAAGAGCACAGATACGCAGTATTTT	CASSPGLAKSTDTQYF	TRBV7-9	few	TRBD2	TRBJ2-3
TGTGCCAGCAGACTGGAGGCGGGAGAAGGGCAAGAGACCCAGTACTTC	CASRLEAGEGQETQYF	TRBV4-2	NA	TRBD2	TRBJ2-5
TGTGCCAGCAGCCAAGATAGAGTCAGGGGTGAGCCCCAGCATTTT	CASSQDRVRGEPQHF	TRBV4-2	NA	NA	TRBJ1-5
TGCGCCAGCAGCTCCTCTAGCGGGAGAGGCTACGAGCAGTACTTC	CASSSSSGRGYEQYF	TRBV5-1	many	TRBD2	TRBJ2-7
TGCGCCAGCAGCCACAGAAACACTGAAGCTTTCTTT	CASSHRNTEAFF	TRBV4-1	many	NA	TRBJ1-1
TGCGCCAGCAGCTTTTTCCTAGCGGGAGGGCCTGAGCAGTACTTC	CASSFFLAGGPEQYF	TRBV5-1	few	TRBD2	TRBJ2-7
TGTGCCAGCAGCTCCACAGGGAGGGACTATGGCTACACCTTC	CASSSTGRDYGYTF	TRBV7-8	few	NA	TRBJ1-2
TGTGCCATCAGTGAGTCTGCGGGGGCCAATGGCTACACCTTC	CAISESAGANGYTF	TRBV10-3	NA	NA	TRBJ1-2
TGTGCCAGCAGCCAAGGGCGGAGAGCGAACACTGAAGCTTTCTTT	CASSQGRRANTEAFF	TRBV3-1	few	NA	TRBJ1-1
TGTGTCAGCAGTTTGAGGGGGATTAATGAAAAACTGTTTTTT	CVSSLRGINEKLFF	TRBV12-3/TRBV12-4	once	NA	TRBJ1-4
TGTGCCAGCAGCCATCTGACCACCGGGAGGGAGACCCAGTACTTC	CASSHLTTGRETQYF	TRBV3-1	few	TRBD2	TRBJ2-5
TGCGCCAGCAGCTCCTCCGGAGGGTCAGCTTTCTTT	CASSSSGGSAFF	TRBV5-1	few	NA	TRBJ1-1
TGTGCCATCAGGGGGTCGGGGTCCACAGATACGCAGTATTTT	CAIRGSGSTDTQYF	TRBV10-3	few	NA	TRBJ2-3
TGTGCCAGCAGTTTATCGTTGCGTTACTACGAGCAGTACTTC	CASSLSLRYYEQYF	TRBV27	NA	NA	TRBJ2-7
TGTGCCAGCAGCCCCCGACTAGCGGGAGGTATGGATACGCAGTATTTT	CASSPRLAGGMDTQYF	TRBV7-3	many	TRBD2	TRBJ2-3
TGTGCCAGCAGCTTAGAAGGCCAGTACACTGAAGCTTTCTTT	CASSLEGQYTEAFF	TRBV7-9	NA	NA	TRBJ1-1
TGTGCCAGCAGCCCGCGCAGCACAGGGTTGAACACTGAAGCTTTCTTT	CASSPRSTGLNTEAFF	TRBV7-9	few	NA	TRBJ1-1
TGTGCCACCAGTCTACTGCAAGGGACTGAAGCTTTCTTT	CATSLLQGTEAFF	TRBV27	NA	NA	TRBJ1-1
TGTGCCAGCAGCGTACTCGACGGCATCCACGGGGAGCAGTACTTC	CASSVLDGIHGEQYF	TRBV9	NA	NA	TRBJ2-7
TGTGCCAGCACCGGGCTCAATGAGCAGTTCTTC	CASTGLNEQFF	TRBV13	NA	NA	TRBJ2-1
TGTGCCAGCAGTGGGGCAGGCCTATCCTACGAGCAGTACTTC	CASSGAGLSYEQYF	TRBV6-1	many	NA	TRBJ2-7
TGCGCCAGCAGCTTGGGCCTATCGACAGGGTCTACTGAAGCTTTCTTT	CASSLGLSTGSTEAFF	TRBV5-1	few	TRBD1	TRBJ1-1
TGTGCCAGCAGCTCCCTTAAGGATGAGCAGTTCTTC	CASSSLKDEQFF	TRBV11-2	NA	NA	TRBJ2-1
TGTGCCAGCATGGCTTGGGGCATCGAAAGCGCCTGGGAGCTGTTTTTT	CASMAWGIESAWELFF	TRBV2	once	NA	TRBJ2-2
TGCGCCAGCAGCTGGTTCGCGAACACCGGGGAGCTGTTTTTT	CASSWFANTGELFF	TRBV4-1	few	NA	TRBJ2-2
TGTGCCAGCAGTATCCCGACCTCGGGGGGGATCGCCTACAATGAGCAGTTCTTC	CASSIPTSGGIAYNEQFF	TRBV12-3/TRBV12-4	NA	TRBD2	TRBJ2-1
TGTGCCAGCAGCTTAGTCGGTACCCATAACACCGGGGAGCTGTTTTTT	CASSLVGTHNTGELFF	TRBV11-2	NA	NA	TRBJ2-2